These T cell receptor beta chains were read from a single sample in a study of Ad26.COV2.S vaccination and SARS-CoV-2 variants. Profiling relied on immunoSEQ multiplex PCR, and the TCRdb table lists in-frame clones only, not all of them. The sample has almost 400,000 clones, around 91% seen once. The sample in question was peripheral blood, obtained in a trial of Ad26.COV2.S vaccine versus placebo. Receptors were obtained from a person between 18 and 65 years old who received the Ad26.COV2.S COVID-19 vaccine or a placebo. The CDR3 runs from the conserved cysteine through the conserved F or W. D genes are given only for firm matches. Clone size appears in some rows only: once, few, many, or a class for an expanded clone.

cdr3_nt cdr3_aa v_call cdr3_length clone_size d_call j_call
TGTGCCAGCTCACCACCATCTAGCGGGAGGGCGAGCTCCTACGAGCAGTACTTC CASSPPSSGRASSYEQYF TRBV18 18 - TRBD2 TRBJ2-7
TGTGCCAGCAGCCGGAGTGGGACTAATGAAAAACTGTTTTTT CASSRSGTNEKLFF TRBV6-1 14 - - TRBJ1-4
TGTGCCAGCAGCCCAGGACAGGGTAGCGCCTACGAGCAGTACTTC CASSPGQGSAYEQYF TRBV13 15 - TRBD1 TRBJ2-7
TGTGCCAGCAGCTTAGACGGGACTAGTTCCGGGGAGCTGTTTTTT CASSLDGTSSGELFF TRBV7-8 15 - TRBD2 TRBJ2-2
TGTGCCAGCAGCCAAGACATCAATCAGCCCCAGCATTTT CASSQDINQPQHF TRBV3-1/TRBV3-2 13 - - TRBJ1-5
TGTGCCAGCAGTGAAACGAACACCCGACAAGAGGCCCAGTACTTC CASSETNTRQEAQYF TRBV2 15 - - TRBJ2-5
TGTGCCAGCAGCCCGACGACTGGTGGCTTAACCGGGGAGCTGTTTTTT CASSPTTGGLTGELFF TRBV7-9 16 - - TRBJ2-2
TGCGCCAGCAGCTTGGCGGCAGGCTCTGGAAACACCATATATTTT CASSLAAGSGNTIYF TRBV5-1 15 - - TRBJ1-3
TGTGCCAGCAGTTTAAGCCCTAGCGGGAGGGCCTTGCATGAGCAGTTCTTC CASSLSPSGRALHEQFF TRBV27 17 - TRBD2 TRBJ2-1
TGTGCCAGCAGCATTAGCGGGAGGGCCACAGAGACCCAGTACTTC CASSISGRATETQYF TRBV7-3 15 - TRBD2 TRBJ2-5
TGCGCCAGCAGCATGACAGGGGGCACCACAGATACGCAGTATTTT CASSMTGGTTDTQYF TRBV5-1 15 - TRBD1 TRBJ2-3
TGTGCCAGCAGCCATGGAAGGACGAACACCGGGGAGCTGTTTTTT CASSHGRTNTGELFF TRBV3-1/TRBV3-2 15 - - TRBJ2-2
TGTGCCAGCAGCTTGTTGGGGGTTGGCACTGAAGCTTTCTTT CASSLLGVGTEAFF TRBV5-4 14 - - TRBJ1-1
TGTGCCAGCAGTGGAGGGGGTCACATGAACACTGAAGCTTTCTTT CASSGGGHMNTEAFF TRBV2 15 once - TRBJ1-1
TGTGCCAGCAGCTTCAGGCGAGGAGAGACCCAGTACTTC CASSFRRGETQYF TRBV5-4 13 - - TRBJ2-5
TGTGCCAGCAGTAATCAGGGCAAGGCTGGAAACACCATATATTTT CASSNQGKAGNTIYF TRBV6-5 15 - - TRBJ1-3